These T cell receptor beta chains were read from a single sample in a study of blood T cell repertoires in COVID-19. Here immunoSEQ multiplex PCR was the method, and the copy in TCRdb shows in-frame clones only, minus some. The sample lists hundreds of thousands of clones, approximately 89% seen once, with approximately 2.9% in the top ten. Sequencing was performed on PBMCs or T cells enriched from blood (not recorded which). Every receptor here comes from a woman between 45 and 65 years old who had been exposed to COVID-19. Each CDR3 is given with its conserved first and last residue. The D gene is left open where the match is weak. Size values are once, few and many counts, or a class for expanded clones, and some rows have none.

TGCGCCAGCAGCTTGGCGACAGGGGAGGGCTACACCTTC,CASSLATGEGYTF,-,13,TRBD1,TRBJ1-2,TRBV5-1
TGTGCCAGCAGCCTGACCTCGGGGGGGACCTACGAGCAGTACTTC,CASSLTSGGTYEQYF,-,15,TRBD2,TRBJ2-7,TRBV11-2
TGTGCCAGCAGTTCCAAGACACCGAACTATGGCTACACCTTC,CASSSKTPNYGYTF,-,14,-,TRBJ1-2,TRBV2
TGTGCCAGCAGCTTGACAGGGTTGACAGATACGCAGTATTTT,CASSLTGLTDTQYF,-,14,TRBD1,TRBJ2-3,TRBV7-8
TGTGCCAGCAGCACCCCACAGGGAAGAGGCTCCTACAATGAGCAGTTCTTC,CASSTPQGRGSYNEQFF,once,17,-,TRBJ2-1,TRBV28
TGTGCCTGGAGTGTACAGGGGAAGGGTAATGAAAAACTGTTTTTT,CAWSVQGKGNEKLFF,-,15,TRBD1,TRBJ1-4,TRBV30
TGTGCCAGTAGTATAGGGGCCAGGGGCCACTATGGCTACACCTTC,CASSIGARGHYGYTF,-,15,-,TRBJ1-2,TRBV19
TGTGCCAGCGTGCCGGGACAGGGGCTTGCCCTCCGCAATCAGCCCCAGCATTTT,CASVPGQGLALRNQPQHF,-,18,TRBD1,TRBJ1-5,TRBV6-4
TGCGCCAGCAGCTTGGATTTACAGGGTAACGAGCAGTACTTC,CASSLDLQGNEQYF,-,14,-,TRBJ2-7,TRBV5-1
TGCGCGACGGGGGGGTTGGAGACCCAGTACTTC,CATGGLETQYF,-,11,TRBD2,TRBJ2-5,TRBV28
TGTGCCAGTGGAACCCGGACAGACTCTCCTCCCTATAATTCACCCCTCCACTTT,CASGTRTDSPPYNSPLHF,few,18,-,TRBJ1-6,TRBV19
TGTGCCAGCAGACGTCCCGGGACAGGGCTAAATGAAAAACTGTTTTTT,CASRRPGTGLNEKLFF,few,16,TRBD1,TRBJ1-4,TRBV2
TGCGCCAGCAGCTTGTCAGGACAGGGGGCAACAGATACGCAGTATTTT,CASSLSGQGATDTQYF,-,16,TRBD1,TRBJ2-3,TRBV5-1
TGTGCCAGCAGATCCGTCTGGGACAGGGGCCTGAACACTGAAGCTTTCTTT,CASRSVWDRGLNTEAFF,few,17,TRBD1,TRBJ1-1,TRBV5-4
TGTGCCAGTAAAAAGGGCGGACAGAACACTGAAGCTTTCTTT,CASKKGGQNTEAFF,-,14,-,TRBJ1-1,TRBV19
TGTGCCAGTAGTTACCCGGGAGGGGGGGCCAACGTCCTGACTTTC,CASSYPGGGANVLTF,-,15,TRBD2,TRBJ2-6,TRBV19
TGTGCCACCCAGGACAGGGAAGGCTATGGCTACACCTTC,CATQDREGYGYTF,-,13,TRBD1,TRBJ1-2,TRBV2
TGTGCCAGTAGTCAACCGGGACAGGGCTCAGCTAACTATGGCTACACCTTC,CASSQPGQGSANYGYTF,-,17,TRBD1,TRBJ1-2,TRBV19
TGTGCCAGCAGCCGGTTGGACAAGGAAAAACTGTTTTTT,CASSRLDKEKLFF,-,13,-,TRBJ1-4,TRBV7-6